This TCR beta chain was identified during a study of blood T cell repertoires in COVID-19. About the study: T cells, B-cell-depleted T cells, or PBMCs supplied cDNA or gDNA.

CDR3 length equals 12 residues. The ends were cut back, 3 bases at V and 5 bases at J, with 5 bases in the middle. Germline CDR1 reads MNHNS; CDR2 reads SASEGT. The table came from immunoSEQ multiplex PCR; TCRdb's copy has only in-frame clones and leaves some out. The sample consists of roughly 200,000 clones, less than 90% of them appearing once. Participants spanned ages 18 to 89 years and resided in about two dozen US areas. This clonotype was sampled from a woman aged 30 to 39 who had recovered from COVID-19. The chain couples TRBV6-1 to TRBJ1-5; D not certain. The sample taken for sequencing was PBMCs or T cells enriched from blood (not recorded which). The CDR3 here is CASSDGYQPQHF. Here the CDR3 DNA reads TGTGCCAGCAGTGACGGTTATCAGCCCCAGCATTTT.